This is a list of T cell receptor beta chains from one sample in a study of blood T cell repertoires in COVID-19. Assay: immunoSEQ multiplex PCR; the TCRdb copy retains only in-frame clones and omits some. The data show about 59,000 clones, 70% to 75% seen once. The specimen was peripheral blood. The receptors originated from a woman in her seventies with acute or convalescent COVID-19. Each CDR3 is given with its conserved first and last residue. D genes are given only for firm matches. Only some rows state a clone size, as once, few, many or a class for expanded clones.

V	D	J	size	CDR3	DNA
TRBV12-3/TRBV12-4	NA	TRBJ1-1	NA	CASSLMRVTEAFF	TGTGCCAGCAGTTTAATGCGGGTCACTGAAGCTTTCTTT
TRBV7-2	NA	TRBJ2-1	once	CASLKAATNGEQFF	TGTGCCAGCTTAAAGGCAGCGACTAACGGTGAGCAGTTCTTC
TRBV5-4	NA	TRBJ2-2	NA	CASSLAGRTTGELFF	TGTGCCAGCAGCTTAGCCGGACGGACTACCGGGGAGCTGTTTTTT
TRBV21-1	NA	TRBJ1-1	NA	CASSKTGGNTEAFF	TGTGCCAGCAGCAAAACGGGGGGCAACACTGAAGCTTTCTTT
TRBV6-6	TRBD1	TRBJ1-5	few	CASTQDRPNQPQHF	TGTGCCAGCACCCAGGACAGGCCCAATCAGCCCCAGCATTTT
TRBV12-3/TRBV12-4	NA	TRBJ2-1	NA	CASSLVSNEQFF	TGTGCCAGCAGTTTGGTGAGCAATGAGCAGTTCTTC
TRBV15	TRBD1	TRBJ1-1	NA	CATSLRGLPNTEAFF	TGTGCCACCAGCCTCAGGGGGTTACCGAACACTGAAGCTTTCTTT
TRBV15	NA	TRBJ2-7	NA	CATSRDSHLARQYF	TGTGCCACCAGCAGAGATTCGCACCTAGCGCGGCAGTACTTC
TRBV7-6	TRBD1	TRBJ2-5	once	CASSPGGLGETQYF	TGTGCCAGCAGTCCAGGGGGTTTGGGAGAGACCCAGTACTTC
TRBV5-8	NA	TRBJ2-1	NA	CASSLGQTYNEQFF	TGTGCCAGCAGCTTGGGACAGACCTACAATGAGCAGTTCTTC
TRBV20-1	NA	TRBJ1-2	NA	CSAPFNYGYTF	TGCAGTGCCCCCTTTAATTATGGCTACACCTTC
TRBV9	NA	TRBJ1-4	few	CASSVGSGVLREKLFF	TGTGCCAGCAGCGTAGGATCGGGGGTCTTAAGAGAAAAACTGTTTTTT
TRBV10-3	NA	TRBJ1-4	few	CAISDNEGTNEKLFF	TGTGCCATCAGTGATAATGAGGGAACTAATGAAAAACTGTTTTTT
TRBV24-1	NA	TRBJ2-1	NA	CATSDRSRHGNKFF	TGTGCCACCAGTGATAGAAGCAGGCACGGGAATAAGTTCTTC
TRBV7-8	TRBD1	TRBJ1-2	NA	CASSLFSDRANYGYTF	TGTGCCAGCAGCCTATTTTCCGACAGGGCAAACTATGGCTACACCTTC